Presented here are 19 T cell receptor beta chains from one specimen sequenced in a study of Ad26.COV2.S vaccination and SARS-CoV-2 variants. Stated treatment: some 19 received Ad26.COV2.S at low or high dose, single or two shots; roughly 5 received placebo; per-sample allocation not given. All samples were drawn on day 63, counting from the first vaccine or placebo injection. Sequencing used immunoSEQ multiplex PCR; TCRdb keeps in-frame clones, though not all of them. The sample comprises hundreds of thousands of clones, 80% to 90% of which are singletons, and around 1.5% rests with the top ten. The material sequenced was peripheral blood, taken in a trial of Ad26.COV2.S vaccine versus placebo. Receptor source: a person aged 18 to 65 who received the Ad26.COV2.S COVID-19 vaccine or a placebo.

V and J are TRBV25-1 and TRBJ1-1, with a tentative D call TRBD1 (5 bases). Trimming removed 5 bases at V and 4 bases at J, with 20 bases between. This CDR3 has 16 residues. Looked up from germline, CDR1 is MGHDK and CDR2 is SYGVNS. The CDR3 is CASSYDRGYWGTEAFF. The CDR3 DNA is TGTGCCAGCAGTTACGACAGAGGCTACTGGGGCACTGAAGCTTTCTTT.

This chain uses TRBV6-2 or TRBV6-3 with TRBJ2-5; D is tentatively TRBD1 or TRBD2 (5 bases each). The CDR3 is 15 amino acids. Per germline, CDR1 MNHEY and CDR2 SVGEGT. Trimming took off 4 bases at V and 10 bases at J, with 22 bases between the two ends. The CDR3 spells CASSLLGTRKAGQYF. The CDR3 nucleotides are TGTGCCAGCAGTTTACTCGGGACCCGGAAAGCCGGCCAGTACTTC.

The rearrangement links TRBV30 to TRBJ1-4; D gene uncertain. The CDR3 covers 15 residues. V shed 4 bases and J shed 1 base, with 13 bases lying between them. CDR1 is GTSNPN and CDR2 is SVGIG in the germline V gene (reference sequence). CDR3 amino acids: CAWTSPFETNEKLFF. The CDR3 nucleotides read TGTGCCTGGACCTCACCCTTTGAAACTAATGAAAAACTGTTTTTT.

This clone was seen only once. The rearrangement uses TRBV9 and TRBJ2-3, with 13 bases that match TRBD2. Germline V lookup: CDR1 SGDLS, CDR2 YYNGEE. This CDR3 has 20 amino acids. With V trimmed by 0 bases and J by 2 bases, 12 bases remained unmatched. This CDR3 reads CASSVGTSGSIGRDTDTQYF. The CDR3 nucleotides read TGTGCCAGCAGCGTAGGGACTAGCGGGAGTATAGGGCGGGACACAGATACGCAGTATTTT.

Notes on this clone: The sample contains more than one DNA sequence encoding this CDR3. The chain couples TRBV7-9 to TRBJ2-1; 7 nucleotides agree with TRBD2. CDR1 is SEHNR and CDR2 is FQNEAQ in the germline V gene (reference sequence). CDR3 size: 14 residues. After removal of 1 base from V and 4 bases from J, the junction contained 1 base not matched to a gene. The CDR3 region is CASSLEGGYNEQFF. The CDR3 region has the DNA TGTGCCAGCAGCTTAGAGGGAGGGTACAATGAGCAGTTCTTC.

The chain couples TRBV4-3 to TRBJ2-1; 10 positions match TRBD2. The CDR3 loop spans 14 amino acids. Per germline, CDR1 LGHNA and CDR2 YSLEER. The J segment lost 10 bases and the V segment lost 4 bases, leaving 7 bases of the junction unmatched. Here the CDR3 DNA reads TGCGCCAGCAGCCGGGAAGTAGCGGGGGGAGAGCAGTTCTTC. Translated: CASSREVAGGEQFF.

V is TRBV9 and J is TRBJ2-1, with 9 nucleotides matching TRBD2. Unmatched junction bases numbered 5, after V lost 0 bases and J lost 7 bases. CDR1 is SGDLS, CDR2 YYNGEE, per germline. This CDR3 is built from 15 residues. CDR3 DNA: TGTGCCAGCAGCGTAGCTGATCTAGCGGGGAATGAGCAGTTCTTC. Its translation is CASSVADLAGNEQFF.

The chain uses TRBV10-3 and TRBJ2-7; either TRBD1 or TRBD2 may supply D (5 bases each). The CDR3 contains 14 residues. The germline V and J ends were trimmed by 11 bases and 3 bases, with 20 bases remaining between them. Looked up from germline, CDR1 is ENHRY and CDR2 is SYGVKD. Written as DNA, the CDR3 is TGTGCCTCACTTTGGGACCTGGGAGACTACGAGCAGTACTTC. This codes for CASLWDLGDYEQYF.

This clone was picked up one time. The chain recombines TRBV13 with TRBJ1-5; tentatively, D is TRBD1 (5 bases). Trimming took off 0 bases at V and 2 bases at J, with 11 bases between the two ends. The CDR3 extends over 16 amino acids. Germline V gene data show CDR1 as PRHDT and CDR2 as FYEKMQ (reference sequence). DNA for the CDR3: TGTGCCAGCAGCTTAGGGAGGGGAGTAGGCAATCAGCCCCAGCATTTT. It codes for CASSLGRGVGNQPQHF.

This sequence joins TRBV3-1 (or the pseudogene TRBV3-2) and TRBJ2-7; 11 nucleotides line up with TRBD2. This CDR3 region has 16 residues. Germline CDR1 LGHDT, CDR2 YNNKEL (reference sequence). Germline trimming cut 3 bases from V and 5 bases from J; bases unmatched to any gene: 9. CDR3 sequence (DNA): TGTGCCAGCAGCCACCGATTTAGCGGGAGGGCCGACGAGCAGTACTTC. Translation: CASSHRFSGRADEQYF.

V and J are TRBV4-2 and TRBJ2-7, with 7 bases identical to TRBD1. V lost 8 bases, J lost 3 bases, and 10 bases stayed unmatched. Germline V gives CDR1 LGHNA, CDR2 YNFKEQ. This CDR3 has 14 residues. As DNA, the CDR3 is TGTGCCAGCTCCCTCTTCCGGGACAGCTACGAGCAGTACTTC. Amino acids: CASSLFRDSYEQYF.

The chain combines TRBV2 with TRBJ1-2; the D gene is possibly TRBD1 (6 bases). The V end was cut by 6 bases, the J end by 3 bases, with 14 bases between. CDR1 is SNHLY and CDR2 is FYNNEI in the germline V gene. This CDR3 is built from 14 residues. The CDR3 sequence is CASRLDRPDYGYTF. The CDR3 region has the DNA TGTGCCAGCAGGCTCGACAGGCCGGACTATGGCTACACCTTC.

This clone was seen once. This sequence joins TRBV18 and TRBJ1-4; 7 nucleotides line up with TRBD1. Germline V gene sequence: CDR1 KGHSH, CDR2 LQKENI. The length of the CDR3 is 15 residues. The V segment lost 6 bases and the J segment 4 bases; nucleotides outside the gene matches: 8. Written as DNA, the CDR3 is TGTGCCAGCTCCCCCATGACAGGGAGTAATGAAAAACTGTTTTTT. Its translation: CASSPMTGSNEKLFF.

The chain employs TRBV7-2 and TRBJ1-1, with 10 positions matching TRBD1. Unmatched junction bases numbered 2, after V lost 1 base and J lost 3 bases. This CDR3 comprises 15 residues. Looked up from germline, CDR1 is SGHTA and CDR2 is FQGNSA. Here the CDR3 reads CASSLGDRGYTEAFF. The CDR3 DNA is TGTGCCAGCAGCTTAGGGGACAGGGGTTACACTGAAGCTTTCTTT.

This rearrangement joins TRBV19 to TRBJ1-2; a weak D match, TRBD1 (6 bases). From germline, CDR1 is LNHDA and CDR2 SQIVND (reference sequence). The CDR3 has 13 residues. Deletions cut 5 bases from V and 8 bases from J, with 15 bases between. CDR3 sequence reads: CASSLQGSGGYTF. CDR3 nucleotide sequence: TGTGCCAGTAGTCTACAGGGCTCGGGGGGCTACACCTTC.

The rearrangement links TRBV2 to TRBJ2-1; D is perhaps TRBD2 (6 bases). Germline V gene sequence: CDR1 SNHLY, CDR2 FYNNEI. The CDR3 is made up of 11 amino acids. V was trimmed by 10 bases and J by 7 bases, leaving 11 bases between them. CDR3 amino acids: CAIQGGNEQFF. Here the CDR3 DNA reads TGTGCCATCCAAGGAGGGAATGAGCAGTTCTTC.

The chain recombines TRBV18 with TRBJ1-1; a possible D gene is TRBD1 (5 bases). The V gene lost 0 bases and the J gene lost 1 base, with 6 bases spanning the gap. The germline gives CDR1 KGHSH, CDR2 LQKENI. The CDR3 runs 14 residues. CDR3 coding DNA: TGTGCCAGCTCACCACCTGGACAGAACACTGAAGCTTTCTTT. It codes for CASSPPGQNTEAFF.

The rearrangement joins TRBV7-2 to TRBJ2-2, with no clear D. Trimming shortened V by 1 base and J by 3 bases, and 6 bases separated the two germline ends. This CDR3 has 14 residues. Germline V CDR1 and CDR2: SGHTA, FQGNSA. CDR3 sequence: CASSLGVDTGELFF. In nucleotides, the CDR3 is TGTGCCAGCAGCTTAGGAGTGGACACCGGGGAGCTGTTTTTT.

Turning to this clone: Distinct nucleotide sequences in the sample also encode this CDR3. V and J are TRBV5-1 and TRBJ2-1, with TRBD2 matching 14 bases. Germline assignment: CDR1 SGHRS and CDR2 YFSETQ. The junction had 5 bases not matched to a gene; V was cut back by 4 bases and J by 8 bases. This CDR3 comprises 15 residues. The CDR3 nucleotides are TGCGCCAGCAGCGCCGGACTAGCGGGAGGCGATGAGCAGTTCTTC. Its translation: CASSAGLAGGDEQFF.